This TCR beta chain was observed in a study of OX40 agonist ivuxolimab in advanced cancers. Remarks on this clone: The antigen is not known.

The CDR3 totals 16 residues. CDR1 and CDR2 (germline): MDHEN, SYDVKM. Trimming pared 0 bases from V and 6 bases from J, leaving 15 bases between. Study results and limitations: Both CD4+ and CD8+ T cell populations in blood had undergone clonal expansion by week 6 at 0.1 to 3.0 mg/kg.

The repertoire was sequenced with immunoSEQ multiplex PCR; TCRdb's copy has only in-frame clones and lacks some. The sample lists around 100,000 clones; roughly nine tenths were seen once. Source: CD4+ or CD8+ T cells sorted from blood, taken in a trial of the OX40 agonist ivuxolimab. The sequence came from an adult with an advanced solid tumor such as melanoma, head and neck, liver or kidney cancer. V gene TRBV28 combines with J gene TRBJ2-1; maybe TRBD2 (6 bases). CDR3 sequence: CASSLWGGVTPNEQFF. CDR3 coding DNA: TGTGCCAGCAGTTTATGGGGGGGAGTCACCCCCAATGAGCAGTTCTTC.